This T cell receptor beta chain originates from a study of OX40 agonist ivuxolimab in advanced cancers. On the study more broadly: Age averaged around 60 years (range roughly 23 to 90), and 80% to 90% were male.

The protocol was immunoSEQ multiplex PCR, while the TCRdb copy is restricted to in-frame clones and leaves out a portion. The sample shows roughly 71,000 clones, 77% of them seen only once. This CDR3 is 17 amino acids long. Losses at the gene ends were 0 bases for V and 1 base for J; bases not matched to a gene: 9. CDR1 is SGHRS, CDR2 YFSETQ, per germline. V and J are TRBV5-1 and TRBJ2-5, with TRBD1 identical over 7 bases. Source: CD4+ or CD8+ T cells sorted from blood, taken in a trial of the OX40 agonist ivuxolimab. The receptor's source is an adult with an advanced solid tumor such as melanoma, head and neck, liver or kidney cancer. Here the CDR3 reads CASSLALLTGTQETQYF. The CDR3 DNA sequence: TGCGCCAGCAGCTTGGCCCTCCTGACAGGGACCCAAGAGACCCAGTACTTC.